This TCR beta chain was recovered during a study of beta chain features in type 1 diabetes. The whole isolated RNA underwent reverse transcription, so sequencing captured expressed TCRB transcripts. Method: immunoSEQ multiplex PCR; TCRdb's copy keeps in-frame clones and lacks some. The table has a few hundred thousand clones, more than 11% seen once. Looked up from germline, CDR1 is SEHNR and CDR2 is FQNEAQ (reference sequence). V was cut by 6 bases and J by 4 bases, with 19 bases left in between. The CDR3 spans 16 residues. The receptor was derived from a man aged 25 to 40 in good health. The sequenced sample consisted of naive CD4+ T cells from blood. The V and J genes are TRBV7-9 and TRBJ2-4; D is tentatively TRBD1 or TRBD2 (5 bases each). CDR3 residues: CASSPESGTDKNIQYF. The CDR3 DNA reads TGTGCCAGCAGTCCCGAGTCGGGGACCGATAAAAACATTCAGTACTTC. The full variable domain, in which reference TRBV7-9 and TRBJ2-4 provide the parts outside the CDR3, is DTGVSQNPRHKITKRGQNVTFRCDPISEHNRLYWYRQTLGQGPEFLTYFQNEAQLEKSRLLSDRFSAERPKGSFSTLEIQRTEQGDSAMYLCASSPESGTDKNIQYFGAGTRLSVL.